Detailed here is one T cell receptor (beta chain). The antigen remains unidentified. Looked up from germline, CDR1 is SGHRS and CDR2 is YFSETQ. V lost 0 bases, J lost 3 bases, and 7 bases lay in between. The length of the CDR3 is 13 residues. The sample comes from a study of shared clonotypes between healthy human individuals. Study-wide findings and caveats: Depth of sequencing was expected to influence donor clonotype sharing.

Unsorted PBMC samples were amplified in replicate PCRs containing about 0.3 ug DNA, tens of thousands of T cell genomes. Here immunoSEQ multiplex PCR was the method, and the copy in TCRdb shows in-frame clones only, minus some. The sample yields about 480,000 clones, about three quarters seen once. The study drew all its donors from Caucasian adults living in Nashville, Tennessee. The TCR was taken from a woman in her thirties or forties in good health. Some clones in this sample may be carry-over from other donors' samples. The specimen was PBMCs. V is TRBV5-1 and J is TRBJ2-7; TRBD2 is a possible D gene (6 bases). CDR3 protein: CASSLGDFYEQYF. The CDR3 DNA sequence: TGCGCCAGCAGCTTGGGGGACTTCTACGAGCAGTACTTC. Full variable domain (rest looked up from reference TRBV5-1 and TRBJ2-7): KAGVTQTPRYLIKTRGQQVTLSCSPISGHRSVSWYQQTPGQGLQFLFEYFSETQRNKGNFPGRFSGRQFSNSRSEMNVSTLELGDSALYLCASSLGDFYEQYFGPGTRLTVT.